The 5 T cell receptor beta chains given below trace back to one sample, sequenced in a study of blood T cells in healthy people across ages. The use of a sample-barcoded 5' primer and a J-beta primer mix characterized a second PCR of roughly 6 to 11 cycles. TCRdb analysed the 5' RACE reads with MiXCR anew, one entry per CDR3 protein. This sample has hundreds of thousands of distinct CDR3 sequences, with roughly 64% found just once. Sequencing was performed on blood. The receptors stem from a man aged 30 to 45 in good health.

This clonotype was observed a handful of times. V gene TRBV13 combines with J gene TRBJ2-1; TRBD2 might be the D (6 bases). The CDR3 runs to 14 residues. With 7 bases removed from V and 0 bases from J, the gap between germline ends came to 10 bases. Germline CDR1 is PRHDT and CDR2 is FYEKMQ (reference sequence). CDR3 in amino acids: CASKAGSSYNEQFF. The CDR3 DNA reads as TGTGCCAGCAAGGCGGGGAGCTCCTACAATGAGCAGTTCTTC.

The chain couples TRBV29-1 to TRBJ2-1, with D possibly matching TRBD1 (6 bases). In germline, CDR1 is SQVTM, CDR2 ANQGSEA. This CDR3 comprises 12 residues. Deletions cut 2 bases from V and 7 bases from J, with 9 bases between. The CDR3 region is CSVEYRENEQFF. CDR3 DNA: TGCAGCGTTGAATACAGGGAAAATGAGCAGTTCTTC.

CDR3 DNA sequence: TGCAGCGTTCCCCTGGGAGGGGGCTATGGCTACACCTTC. Residues: CSVPLGGGYGYTF. This sequence joins TRBV29-1 and TRBJ1-2, with a weak D call TRBD1 (6 bases). The CDR3 loop spans 13 amino acids. V shed 5 bases and J shed 4 bases, with 14 bases lying between them. The germline V gene encodes CDR1 SQVTM and CDR2 ANQGSEA.

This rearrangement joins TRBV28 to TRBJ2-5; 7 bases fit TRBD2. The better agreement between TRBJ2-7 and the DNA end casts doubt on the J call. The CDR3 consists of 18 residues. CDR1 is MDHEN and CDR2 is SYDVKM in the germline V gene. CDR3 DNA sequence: TGTGCCAGCAGTTTAGGGGCTCCCCTGGGCGGGAGCCCCTACGAGCAGTACTTC. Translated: CASSLGAPLGGSPYEQYF.

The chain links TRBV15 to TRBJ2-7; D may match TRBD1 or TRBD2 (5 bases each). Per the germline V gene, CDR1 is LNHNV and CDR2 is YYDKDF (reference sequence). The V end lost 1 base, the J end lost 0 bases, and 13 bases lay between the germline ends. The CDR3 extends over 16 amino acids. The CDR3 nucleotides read TGTGCCACCAGCAGAGTTCGGGGCTCGAGCTCCTACGAGCAGTACTTC. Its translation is CATSRVRGSSSYEQYF.